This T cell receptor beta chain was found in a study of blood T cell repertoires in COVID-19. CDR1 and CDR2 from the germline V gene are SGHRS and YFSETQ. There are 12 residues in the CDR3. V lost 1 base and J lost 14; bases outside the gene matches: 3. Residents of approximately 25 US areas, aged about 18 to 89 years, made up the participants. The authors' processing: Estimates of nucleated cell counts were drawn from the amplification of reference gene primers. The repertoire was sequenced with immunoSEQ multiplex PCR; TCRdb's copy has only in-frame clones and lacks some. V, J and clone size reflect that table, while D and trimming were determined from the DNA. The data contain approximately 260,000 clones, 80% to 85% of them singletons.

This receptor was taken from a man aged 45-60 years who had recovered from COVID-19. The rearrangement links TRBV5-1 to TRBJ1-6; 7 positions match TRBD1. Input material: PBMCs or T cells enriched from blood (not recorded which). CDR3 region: CASSLTGEALHF. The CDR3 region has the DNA TGCGCCAGCAGCTTGACAGGGGAGGCCCTCCACTTT.